This note documents a single T cell receptor (beta chain) sequence. The data originate from a study of blood T cell repertoires in COVID-19. From germline, CDR1 is LNHDA and CDR2 SQIVND (reference sequence). The trim removed 3 bases at V and 2 bases at J, leaving 15 bases unmatched. The CDR3 contains 18 residues. Sequenced by immunoSEQ multiplex PCR; TCRdb stores in-frame clones only, minus some. The data contain roughly 82,000 clones, around 82% of them seen just once; the ten biggest clones take up roughly 10%. Sequencing used peripheral blood. This clonotype originated in a man between 60 and 75 years old with acute or convalescent COVID-19. The chain carries TRBV19 and TRBJ2-7, with 8 bases fitting TRBD2. This CDR3 reads CASSIRGKAGAPTYEQYF. DNA for the CDR3: TGTGCCAGTAGTATTAGGGGTAAAGCGGGAGCGCCAACCTACGAGCAGTACTTC.